The rows below give T cell receptor beta chains drawn from one sample of a study of radiotherapy plus CTLA-4 blockade in lung cancer. Sequencing used immunoSEQ multiplex PCR; TCRdb keeps in-frame clones, though not all of them. The data hold tens of thousands of clones, with about 86% observed a single time. The sequencing here drew on peripheral blood, taken from a patient treated with radiotherapy plus ipilimumab. The source of these receptors is a human donor with non-small cell lung cancer who had a partial response to radiotherapy plus ipilimumab. Each CDR3 is given with its conserved first and last residue. A D gene is named only where the DNA matches it firmly. Clone size is stated in some rows and not others, as once, few, many or a class when expanded.

>TRBJ2-2|TRBV10-1|few|.
TGCGCCACTAGCGAGAACACCGGGGAGCTGTTTTTT
CATSENTGELFF
>TRBJ2-3|TRBV6-5|.|.
TGTGCCACCGAGCCCGGGAGTGGAACAGATACGCAGTATTTT
CATEPGSGTDTQYF
>TRBJ1-1|TRBV9|.|TRBD1
TGTGCCAGCAGCGTAGGCGGGACAGGCCATGAAGCTTTCTTT
CASSVGGTGHEAFF
>TRBJ1-2|TRBV30|.|.
TGTGCCTGGAGCCCCAACTCAGGGGCCTATGGCTACACCTTC
CAWSPNSGAYGYTF
>TRBJ1-1|TRBV5-4|.|.
TGTGCCAGCAGCGCGGGGGCGGGGGAGGGGACTGAAGCTTTCTTT
CASSAGAGEGTEAFF
>TRBJ1-1|TRBV7-9|.|.
TGTGCCAGCGGGAGGGGGGGCACTGAAGCTTTCTTT
CASGRGGTEAFF
>TRBJ2-2|TRBV5-4|.|TRBD2
TGTGCCAGCAGAACCCGGACTAGCGCTGAAGCCGGGGAGCTGTTTTTT
CASRTRTSAEAGELFF
>TRBJ2-1|TRBV7-6|.|TRBD2
TGTGCCAGCAGCCCGATAGCGGGAGAGTTTAACAATGAGCAGTTCTTC
CASSPIAGEFNNEQFF
>TRBJ2-3|TRBV9|.|TRBD2
TGTGCCAGCGCGACTAGCGGGAGAGCAGATACGCAGTATTTT
CASATSGRADTQYF
>TRBJ2-1|TRBV7-2|.|.
TGTGCCAGCAGCTCGAGGGTTAGCTCCTACAATGAGCAGTTCTTC
CASSSRVSSYNEQFF
>TRBJ1-1|TRBV28|.|.
TGTGCCAGCAGTTTTTTGCCGGGGGGCACTGAAGCTTTCTTT
CASSFLPGGTEAFF
>TRBJ2-6|TRBV14|.|TRBD1
TGTGCCAGCAGCCAAGGACAGGGTCGCTCTGGGGCCAACGTCCTGACTTTC
CASSQGQGRSGANVLTF
>TRBJ2-1|TRBV7-9|.|.
TGTGCCAGCAGCTTTTCAGGGAACTTCCGATCGAGCTCCTACAATGAGCAGTTCTTC
CASSFSGNFRSSSYNEQFF
>TRBJ2-1|TRBV5-1|.|TRBD2
TGCGCCAGCAGCTTGGTAGCTAGCGGGAGGCGTGAGCAGTTCTTC
CASSLVASGRREQFF
>TRBJ1-1|TRBV5-1|.|.
TGCGCCAGCAGCCCTCTATCGGGAATGGACACTGAAGCTTTCTTT
CASSPLSGMDTEAFF
>TRBJ2-7|TRBV7-9|once|.
TGTGCCAGCAGCGGGGACTTCTCCTACGAGCAGTACTTC
CASSGDFSYEQYF
>TRBJ2-5|TRBV30|.|.
TGTGCCTGGGAGCCCCCGGGTCAAGAGACCCAGTACTTC
CAWEPPGQETQYF
>TRBJ2-1|TRBV6-1|.|.
TGTGCCAGCAGTACGTTTAGCAGTTCAAATGAGCAGTTCTTC
CASSTFSSSNEQFF
>TRBJ1-1|TRBV7-9|.|.
TGTGCCAGCCGGCTGGTAAGGGGGGGGAACACTGAAGCTTTCTTT
CASRLVRGGNTEAFF
>TRBJ2-7|TRBV28|.|.
TGTGCCAGCAGCCCGACACCCTCCTACGAGCAGTACTTC
CASSPTPSYEQYF
>TRBJ2-7|TRBV28|.|TRBD1
TGTGCCAGCAGATCCGGACAGGGGAGCCACGAGCAGTACTTC
CASRSGQGSHEQYF
>TRBJ1-4|TRBV28|once|TRBD1
TGTGCCAGCAGTTTGGCCGGGACAGGGGATGAAAAACTGTTTTTT
CASSLAGTGDEKLFF
>TRBJ2-7|TRBV6-6|.|TRBD1
TGTGCCAGCAGTTACCGGACAGGTGCCGTCTACGAGCAGTACTTC
CASSYRTGAVYEQYF
>TRBJ2-5|TRBV10-3|.|TRBD2
TGTGCCATCAGTGAGAAGGGTGGTGGGACTAGACAAGAGACCCAGTACTTC
CAISEKGGGTRQETQYF
>TRBJ1-6|TRBV6-6|.|.
TGTGCCAGCAGTTACTCGAACACGAATAATTCACCCCTCCACTTT
CASSYSNTNNSPLHF
>TRBJ2-7|TRBV6-1|.|TRBD1
TGTGCCAGCAGTGGGGCGACAGGGACCGCCTACGAGCAGTACTTC
CASSGATGTAYEQYF
>TRBJ2-7|TRBV5-4|.|TRBD1
TGTGCCAGCAGCCGTGACAGGGTATCCTACGAGCAGTACTTC
CASSRDRVSYEQYF
>TRBJ1-2|TRBV4-1|.|.
TGCGCCAGCAGCCAAGCCGGGACACACTATGGCTACACCTTC
CASSQAGTHYGYTF
>TRBJ2-3|TRBV19|.|.
TGTGCCAGTAGTATAGGGGACAAGACCACAGATACGCAGTATTTT
CASSIGDKTTDTQYF
>TRBJ1-1|TRBV7-9|few|.
TGTGCCAGCAGCTTAGGGCAGATGAACACTGAAGCTTTCTTT
CASSLGQMNTEAFF
>TRBJ2-1|TRBV19|.|TRBD2
TGTGCCAGTAGAAGGGGTAGCGGGAGGGCCAATGAGCAGTTCTTC
CASRRGSGRANEQFF
>TRBJ1-5|TRBV6-6|few|TRBD1
TGTGCCAGCAGCCAAGGGACAGGGGGGATGAATCAGCCCCAGCATTTT
CASSQGTGGMNQPQHF